This entry describes one T cell receptor beta chain. Antigen: not known. Germline-derived CDR1 and CDR2 are KGHSH and LQKENI. V shed 6 bases and J 8 bases; nucleotides not matched to a gene: 10. This CDR3 has 15 residues. This record comes from a study of T cell repertoires in aging, cancer and after chemotherapy. TCR beta rearrangements were amplified from peripheral blood genomic DNA. Study outcomes and limitations: Hematological cancer patients had lymphoid organ infiltration that may impair thymic emigration or T cell expansion. Age-matched healthy donors had significantly more diverse, less clonal blood TCR repertoires than untreated cancer patients. Median generation probability rose over the chemotherapy interval in each cancer cohort, suggesting rebound thymic output.

TRB rearrangements spanning V, D and J were amplified using mixed TRB-A/B primers. One entry per CDR3 protein, called by TCRdb with MiXCR from the multiplex PCR reads. This sample has 10,000 to 15,000 distinct CDR3 sequences, with around 30% found just once. The receptor was derived from a human donor with a blood cancer. Sequenced material: blood. The chain has TRBV18 and TRBJ1-6; 7 nucleotides agree with TRBD1. This CDR3 is CASSQGGQSDSPLHF. In DNA form, the CDR3 reads TGTGCCAGCTCCCAGGGGGGGCAGTCTGATTCACCCCTCCACTTT.